This is a list of T cell receptor beta chains from one sample in a study of blood T cell repertoires in COVID-19. Libraries were prepared by immunoSEQ multiplex PCR; TCRdb keeps only in-frame clonotypes and omits some of them. The sample holds some 210,000 clones, approximately 89% seen once. Sequencing was carried out using peripheral blood. The receptors were gathered from a woman aged 35 to 49 with acute or convalescent COVID-19. Both conserved end residues are part of each CDR3. The D gene is left open where the match is weak. Clone size is shown for a subset of rows, as once, few, many or a class of expanded clone.

clone_size | j_call | d_call | v_call | cdr3_nt | cdr3_aa
. | TRBJ1-2 | . | TRBV12-5 | TGTGCTAGTGGTTTGCAGGGCGATGTCGGAGTGGGTGGTGGCTACACCTTC | CASGLQGDVGVGGGYTF
. | TRBJ2-1 | TRBD2 | TRBV5-4 | TGTGCCAGCAGCGAACTAGCGGCTACCTCCTACAATGAGCAGTTCTTC | CASSELAATSYNEQFF
. | TRBJ1-2 | . | TRBV6-2/TRBV6-3 | TGTGCCAGCAGTCCCCCCAGGTTCTATGGCTACACCTTC | CASSPPRFYGYTF
once | TRBJ2-3 | TRBD1 | TRBV18 | TGTGCCAGCTCACTCCTGCGTGGACAGGGGAGTGATACGCAGTATTTT | CASSLLRGQGSDTQYF
once | TRBJ1-1 | . | TRBV14 | TGTGCCAGCAGCCAATGGGCAGACCGGAGCGGGGCTTTCTTT | CASSQWADRSGAFF
. | TRBJ1-2 | . | TRBV5-1 | TGCGCCAGCAGCTTGAGTAGTAACTATGGCTACACCTTC | CASSLSSNYGYTF
. | TRBJ2-1 | . | TRBV12-3/TRBV12-4 | TGTGCCAGCAGTCAGTTTCACAATGAGCAGTTCTTC | CASSQFHNEQFF
. | TRBJ1-2 | TRBD1 | TRBV5-1 | TGCGCCAGCAGCTTTGGGACAGGGGTAGGGGGCTACACCTTC | CASSFGTGVGGYTF
. | TRBJ2-3 | TRBD2 | TRBV5-4 | TGTGCCAGCAGCTTGGCCCCTCTAGCGGTGAACACAGATACGCAGTATTTT | CASSLAPLAVNTDTQYF
. | TRBJ1-6 | . | TRBV4-1 | TGCGCCAGCAGCCAAGGGCCTTCCCCAAATTCACCCCTCCACTTT | CASSQGPSPNSPLHF
. | TRBJ1-1 | . | TRBV27 | TGTGCCAGCAGTTCAATAGGGGTGGCGAACACTGAAGCTTTCTTT | CASSSIGVANTEAFF
. | TRBJ1-5 | . | TRBV6-5 | TGTGCCAGCAGTACCGACAGGAATCAGCCCCAGCATTTT | CASSTDRNQPQHF
. | TRBJ1-6 | . | TRBV11-2 | TGTGCCAGCAGCCCCCAGGGGATATTGAGCTCCTATAATTCACCCCTCCACTTT | CASSPQGILSSYNSPLHF
. | TRBJ1-4 | . | TRBV28 | TGTGCCGGGGGGAGGAATGAAAAACTGTTTTTT | CAGGRNEKLFF
. | TRBJ2-2 | TRBD2 | TRBV19 | TGTGCCAGTAGGGTAGCGGGGGGCTTGAACACCGGGGAGCTGTTTTTT | CASRVAGGLNTGELFF
. | TRBJ1-1 | . | TRBV6-5 | TGTGCCAGCAGTTACGGGGCCCGGAACACTGAAGCTTTCTTT | CASSYGARNTEAFF
. | TRBJ1-2 | TRBD1 | TRBV3-1/TRBV3-2 | TGTGCCAGCAGCCCGGGACAGGGCTATGGCTACACCTTC | CASSPGQGYGYTF
. | TRBJ2-5 | TRBD2 | TRBV9 | TGTGCCAGCAGCGACTCTAGCGGGGGGCGGGCATTAGAGACCCAGTACTTC | CASSDSSGGRALETQYF
. | TRBJ1-1 | . | TRBV11-2 | TGTGCCAGCAGCTTAGCGTCCAGGGTGAAGAACACTGAAGCTTTCTTT | CASSLASRVKNTEAFF
once | TRBJ2-5 | . | TRBV10-3 | TGTGCCATCAGTGAGTCGACTAGCCAAGAGACCCAGTACTTC | CAISESTSQETQYF
. | TRBJ1-4 | . | TRBV7-2 | TGTGCCAGCAGCTCCCAAACAGGATTTAATGAAAAACTGTTTTTT | CASSSQTGFNEKLFF
. | TRBJ2-3 | TRBD2 | TRBV3-1/TRBV3-2 | TGTGCCAGCAGCCACCTAAGACTAGCGGGGGGGAAAGATACGCAGTATTTT | CASSHLRLAGGKDTQYF
. | TRBJ1-5 | TRBD1 | TRBV5-6 | TGTGCCAGCAGCTGGGGGACAGGGAATCAGCCCCAGCATTTT | CASSWGTGNQPQHF
. | TRBJ1-1 | TRBD1 | TRBV7-9 | TGTGCCAGCGGACAGGGATTGGGCACTGAAGCTTTCTTT | CASGQGLGTEAFF
. | TRBJ1-5 | . | TRBV9 | TGTGCCAGCAGCGTAGCAGGGATCGATCAGCCCCAGCATTTT | CASSVAGIDQPQHF
. | TRBJ1-6 | TRBD1 | TRBV6-1 | TGTGCCAGCAGTGAACCGACAGGGGGCCTACCCCTCCACTTT | CASSEPTGGLPLHF
. | TRBJ1-5 | TRBD1 | TRBV2 | TGTGCCAGCACGCGACAGGGGTACCAGCCCCAGCATTTT | CASTRQGYQPQHF
. | TRBJ2-5 | TRBD2 | TRBV30 | TGTGCCTGGACTATAGGACTAGCGACTAACCAGTACTTC | CAWTIGLATNQYF